Below, 31 T cell receptor beta chains from the same sample are listed, as sequenced in a study of control samples from healthy donors and cancer patients. TCRdb keeps only in-frame clones here, not all; method: immunoSEQ multiplex PCR. This sample has about 110,000 clones; 90% occur once, and the top ten carry roughly 4%. Sequences were obtained from blood. The receptor set was obtained from a human donor in good health. The donor label of this sample is uncertain.

The V gene is TRBV7-9, the J gene TRBJ1-6; D is unclear. V was cut by 1 base and J by 3 bases, with 7 bases left in between. CDR3 length: 15 residues. The germline CDR1 and CDR2 sequences are SEHNR and FQNEAQ (reference sequence). CDR3: CASSLGEFYNSPLHF. The CDR3 nucleotides are TGTGCCAGCAGCTTAGGGGAGTTCTATAATTCACCCCTCCACTTT.

This chain links TRBV11-2 with TRBJ2-1, with 7 bases fitting TRBD1. The trim removed 4 bases at V and 4 bases at J, leaving 4 bases unmatched. Looked up from germline, CDR1 is SGHAT and CDR2 is FQNNGV. The CDR3 is 14 residues long. Written as DNA, the CDR3 is TGTGCCAGCAGCTACCGGGACAGTTACAATGAGCAGTTCTTC. It encodes CASSYRDSYNEQFF.

This chain uses TRBV2 with TRBJ2-2; D remains unclear. V lost 3 bases and J lost 7, with 6 bases in between. The CDR3 sequence is 12 residues long. Germline lookup yields CDR1 SNHLY and CDR2 FYNNEI. The CDR3 loop reads CASSDQLGELFF. The CDR3 bases are TGTGCCAGCAGTGACCAGCTCGGGGAGCTGTTTTTT.

The CDR3 loop is CASSYRDRAADYGYTF. CDR3 nucleotides: TGTGCCAGCAGTTATAGAGACAGGGCCGCGGACTATGGCTACACCTTC. V usage is TRBV6-2 or TRBV6-3 and J usage is TRBJ1-2; 7 nucleotides align to TRBD1. The CDR3 is 16 amino acids. The germline V gene has CDR1 MNHEY and CDR2 SVGEGT. J gave up 3 bases and V 3 bases, and 10 bases lay outside the gene matches.

This clone showed up just once. The rearrangement uses TRBV5-1 and TRBJ2-3; either TRBD1 or TRBD2 may fit D (5 bases each). This CDR3 is 14 amino acids long. The germline V gene encodes CDR1 SGHRS and CDR2 YFSETQ. Trimming removed 2 bases from V and 3 bases from J, with 10 bases in between. CDR3 region: CASSFQGVTDTQYF. DNA for the CDR3: TGCGCCAGCAGCTTTCAGGGAGTTACAGATACGCAGTATTTT.

The gene calls are TRBV23-1 and TRBJ1-5, with 12 bases aligning to TRBD1. TRBV23-1 carries the ORF label, with uncertain function. CDR3 length: 17 amino acids. The V and J ends lost 3 bases and 3 bases, in that order; junction bases with no gene match: 6. The CDR3 region is CASSHRDRGPANQPQHF. CDR3 bases: TGCGCCAGCAGTCATCGGGACAGGGGGCCGGCCAATCAGCCCCAGCATTTT.

This chain joins TRBV5-5 and TRBJ2-5, with unresolved D. The V end lost 4 bases, the J end lost 5 bases, and 18 bases lay between the germline ends. The CDR3 totals 15 residues. Germline CDR1 is SGHKS and CDR2 is YYEKEE (reference sequence). The CDR3 here is CASSALPHVIETQYF. DNA for the CDR3: TGTGCCAGCAGCGCCCTCCCCCACGTGATTGAGACCCAGTACTTC.

The chain carries TRBV10-1 and TRBJ1-2; D is undetermined. V gave up 7 bases and J gave up 8 bases, with 8 bases separating them. The CDR3 totals 10 residues. Germline CDR1 WNHNN, CDR2 SYGVQD (reference sequence). CDR3 nucleotide sequence: TGCGCCAGCACGAGGCCGGGCTACACCTTC. Residues: CASTRPGYTF.

The V call is TRBV28, the J call TRBJ1-4; 7 bases map to TRBD1. With 6 bases clipped from V and 7 bases from J, the junction kept 11 bases outside the gene matches. Germline CDR1 is MDHEN and CDR2 is SYDVKM. The CDR3 spans 15 residues. CDR3 bases: TGTGCCAGCAGCAAACCAGGGGGAGCGGGTGAAAAACTGTTTTTT. Amino acid sequence: CASSKPGGAGEKLFF. The full variable domain, in which reference TRBV28 and TRBJ1-4 provide the parts outside the CDR3, is DVKVTQSSRYLVKRTGEKVFLECVQDMDHENMFWYRQDPGLGLRLIYFSYDVKMKEKGDIPEGYSVSREKKERFSLILESASTNQTSMYLCASSKPGGAGEKLFFGSGTQLSVL.

The chain employs TRBV2 and TRBJ1-4, with 9 bases identical to TRBD1. The germline V gene encodes CDR1 SNHLY and CDR2 FYNNEI. The junction had 3 bases not matched to a gene; V was cut back by 5 bases and J by 5 bases. CDR3 size: 14 residues. CDR3 loop: CASSRGQGNEKLFF. The CDR3 coding sequence is TGTGCCAGCAGTAGGGGACAGGGAAATGAAAAACTGTTTTTT.

This chain links TRBV6-5 with TRBJ2-2; D is ambiguous. This CDR3 is built from 12 residues. In germline, CDR1 is MNHEY, CDR2 SVGAGI. V was cut by 7 bases and J by 3 bases, with 6 bases left in between. CDR3 coding DNA: TGTGCCAGCACACGGGACACCGGGGAGCTGTTTTTT. Residues: CASTRDTGELFF.

The J gene is TRBJ1-4, the V gene TRBV29-1; D is possibly TRBD1 (5 bases). The CDR3 totals 17 residues. V shed 6 bases and J shed 0 bases, with 20 bases lying between them. Germline CDR1 SQVTM, CDR2 ANQGSEA. CDR3 region: CSVATARADSTNEKLFF. The DNA of the CDR3 is TGCAGCGTAGCGACAGCCAGGGCGGATTCAACTAATGAAAAACTGTTTTTT. The full variable domain, rest sourced from reference TRBV29-1 and TRBJ1-4, is SAVISQKPSRDICQRGTSLTIQCQVDSQVTMMFWYRQQPGQSLTLIATANQGSEATYESGFVIDKFPISRPNLTFSTLTVSNMSPEDSSIYLCSVATARADSTNEKLFFGSGTQLSVL.

The rearrangement links TRBV7-8 to TRBJ2-7, with D hard to call. The CDR3 length is 12 residues. Germline-derived CDR1 and CDR2 are SGHVS and FQNEAQ. Trimming pared 0 bases from V and 4 bases from J, leaving 4 bases between. The DNA for the CDR3 is TGTGCCAGCAGCTTAGCGCATTACGAGCAGTACTTC. This encodes CASSLAHYEQYF.

J is TRBJ2-5 and V is TRBV5-8; D might be TRBD1 (5 bases). Germline values: CDR1 SGHTS, CDR2 YDEGEE. There are 14 residues in the CDR3. V was pared by 0 bases and J by 5 bases, with 11 bases between. The CDR3 loop reads CASSLGRAMETQYF. CDR3 in DNA: TGTGCCAGCAGCTTGGGCAGGGCCATGGAGACCCAGTACTTC.

The genes are TRBV27 and TRBJ2-7; D is uncertain. The CDR3 sequence is 13 residues long. V lost 3 bases, J lost 4 bases, and 10 bases lay in between. CDR1 MNHEY and CDR2 SMNVEV come from the germline V gene (reference sequence). The DNA for the CDR3 is TGTGCCAGCAGTTTGACGGTTTCTTACGAGCAGTACTTC. Its translation is CASSLTVSYEQYF.

The V call is TRBV27, the J call TRBJ2-1, with unresolved D. Germline assignment: CDR1 MNHEY and CDR2 SMNVEV (reference sequence). V was trimmed by 2 bases and J by 12 bases, leaving 11 bases between them. The CDR3 length is 12 residues. CDR3 sequence reads: CASSLKGAAQFF. CDR3 nucleotide sequence: TGTGCCAGCAGTTTAAAAGGAGCTGCGCAGTTCTTC.

The rearrangement links TRBV5-5 to TRBJ2-5; 10 nucleotides agree with TRBD2. V was clipped by 3 bases and J by 4 bases; unmatched bases: 12. The CDR3 is made up of 17 amino acids. CDR1 and CDR2 from the germline V gene are SGHKS and YYEKEE (reference sequence). CDR3: CASSSTASGGAGETQYF. CDR3 in DNA: TGTGCCAGCAGCTCGACGGCGAGCGGGGGGGCCGGAGAGACCCAGTACTTC.

In its sample, this clone was seen once. The rearrangement links TRBV7-9 to TRBJ2-1, with 9 bases lining up with TRBD2. Germline V CDR1 and CDR2: SEHNR, FQNEAQ (reference sequence). There are 19 residues in the CDR3. J was trimmed by 0 bases and V by 0 bases; bases with no gene match: 9. The DNA of the CDR3 is TGTGCCAGCAGCTTAGCGGGAACTAGCGGGCGATCCTCCTACAATGAGCAGTTCTTC. Its protein product is CASSLAGTSGRSSYNEQFF.

This chain uses TRBV30 with TRBJ1-1; no clear D. This CDR3 contains 12 residues. Germline V lookup: CDR1 GTSNPN, CDR2 SVGIG (reference sequence). V shed 3 bases and J shed 0 bases, with 5 bases lying between them. Written as DNA, the CDR3 is TGTGCCTGGAGCGGAATGAACACTGAAGCTTTCTTT. This translates into CAWSGMNTEAFF.

The rearrangement uses TRBV18 and TRBJ1-4, with 9 bases lining up with TRBD1. Germline V CDR1 and CDR2: KGHSH, LQKENI. This CDR3 comprises 16 residues. Trimming took 5 bases from V and 3 from J; bases not matched to a gene: 7. The CDR3 bases are TGTGCCAGCTCAATGGGACAGGGTTTGTCTAATGAAAAACTGTTTTTT. Protein product: CASSMGQGLSNEKLFF.

The gene calls are TRBV10-3 and TRBJ2-2; D not certain. The CDR3 runs to 12 residues. With 2 bases removed from V and 6 bases from J, the gap between germline ends came to 4 bases. Looked up from germline, CDR1 is ENHRY and CDR2 is SYGVKD. The chain's CDR3 is CAISEGAGELFF. The CDR3 DNA sequence: TGTGCCATCAGTGAGGGTGCCGGGGAGCTGTTTTTT.

Only one count was recorded for this clone. The V gene is TRBV5-1, the J gene TRBJ2-1; no reliable D call. CDR3 length: 13 amino acids. Trimming removed 0 bases from V and 7 bases from J, with 8 bases in between. Germline V gene sequence: CDR1 SGHRS, CDR2 YFSETQ. In nucleotides, the CDR3 is TGCGCCAGCAGCTTGGGTCTGGCGAATGAGCAGTTCTTC. It yields the protein CASSLGLANEQFF.

This chain links TRBV4-1 with TRBJ2-2; D is possibly TRBD1 (6 bases). This CDR3 region has 14 residues. Germline loops: CDR1 MGHRA, CDR2 YSYEKL. Deletions cut 5 bases from V and 5 bases from J, with 12 bases between. CDR3: CASSFLTGTGELFF. The CDR3 nucleotides read TGCGCCAGCAGCTTTTTAACAGGGACCGGGGAGCTGTTTTTT.

The chain couples TRBV6-5 to TRBJ1-1, with D uncertain. This CDR3 region has 13 residues. The V end was cut by 8 bases, the J end by 1 base, with 11 bases between. Per the germline V gene, CDR1 is MNHEY and CDR2 is SVGAGI. The CDR3 region is CASRRSENTEAFF. In DNA form, the CDR3 reads TGTGCCAGCCGGCGCAGCGAGAACACTGAAGCTTTCTTT.

The CDR3: CASSQGPGQHYGYTF. The CDR3 DNA reads TGTGCCAGCAGCCAGGGGCCGGGACAGCACTATGGCTACACCTTC. The chain has TRBV7-6 and TRBJ1-2, with 7 bases matching TRBD1. The ends lost 5 bases at V and 3 bases at J; junction bases unmatched: 9. This CDR3 has 15 residues. The germline CDR1 and CDR2 sequences are SGHVS and FNYEAQ.

As DNA, the CDR3 is TGTGCCAGCAGCGAAGGGGGGGCGGTTGATGAGCAGTTCTTC. Amino acid sequence: CASSEGGAVDEQFF. The chain uses TRBV9 and TRBJ2-1; D is possibly TRBD2 (7 bases). The CDR3 has 14 residues. With 3 bases removed from V and 8 bases from J, the gap between germline ends came to 15 bases. Germline values: CDR1 SGDLS, CDR2 YYNGEE.

V usage is TRBV18 and J usage is TRBJ2-5, with 11 bases lining up with TRBD1. The CDR3 covers 15 residues. Germline CDR1 is KGHSH and CDR2 is LQKENI. V lost 3 bases, J lost 4 bases, and 4 bases stayed unmatched. CDR3 coding DNA: TGTGCCAGCTCACCGATAGGGACAGGGGGAGAGACCCAGTACTTC. As protein: CASSPIGTGGETQYF.

The CDR3 region is CASSLTSGEKLFF. Written as DNA, the CDR3 is TGTGCCAGCAGCTTAACCAGTGGGGAAAAACTGTTTTTT. The chain is built from TRBV13 and TRBJ1-4; no definite D call. Germline V gene sequence: CDR1 PRHDT, CDR2 FYEKMQ (reference sequence). Trimming stripped 2 bases from V and 8 bases from J, with 9 bases between. This CDR3 contains 13 residues.

Points on this clone: The same CDR3 is also encoded by other DNA sequences in this sample. This rearrangement joins TRBV11-2 to TRBJ1-3; D is ambiguous. The CDR3 extends over 13 amino acids. Trimming stripped 1 base from V and 4 bases from J, with 5 bases between. The germline CDR1 and CDR2 sequences are SGHAT and FQNNGV. The CDR3 reads CASSLVTGNTIYF. The CDR3 DNA is TGTGCCAGCAGCTTAGTAACAGGAAACACCATATATTTT.

This chain joins TRBV29-1 and TRBJ2-3; D uncertain. The CDR3 length is 14 residues. CDR1 and CDR2 from the germline V gene are SQVTM and ANQGSEA. V dropped 4 bases and J dropped 4 bases, with 15 bases sitting between them. This CDR3 reads CSVGLGNVADTQYF. The CDR3 DNA is TGCAGCGTTGGGTTGGGGAATGTGGCAGATACGCAGTATTTT.

J is TRBJ2-7 and V is TRBV5-6, with 7 bases lining up with TRBD1. Germline V gene sequence: CDR1 SGHDT, CDR2 YYEEEE. V dropped 3 bases and J dropped 0; count of bases not matched to a gene: 0. The CDR3 covers 13 residues. The CDR3 reads CASSWTGSYEQYF. CDR3 coding DNA: TGTGCCAGCAGCTGGACAGGCTCCTACGAGCAGTACTTC.